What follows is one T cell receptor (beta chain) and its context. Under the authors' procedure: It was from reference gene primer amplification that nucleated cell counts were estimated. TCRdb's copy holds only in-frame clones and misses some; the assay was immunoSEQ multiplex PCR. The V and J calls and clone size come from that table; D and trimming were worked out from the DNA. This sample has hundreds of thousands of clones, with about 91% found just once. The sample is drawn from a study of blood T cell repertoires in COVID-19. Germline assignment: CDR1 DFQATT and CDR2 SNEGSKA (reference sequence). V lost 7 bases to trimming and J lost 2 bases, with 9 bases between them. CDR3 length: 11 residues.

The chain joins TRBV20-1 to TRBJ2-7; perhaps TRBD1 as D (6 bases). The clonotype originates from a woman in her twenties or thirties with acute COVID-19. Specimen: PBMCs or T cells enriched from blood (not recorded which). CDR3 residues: CSGQATYEQYF. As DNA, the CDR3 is TGCAGTGGACAGGCGACCTACGAGCAGTACTTC.